These 32 T cell receptor beta chains were sequenced from one sample in a study of blood T cell repertoires in COVID-19. Sequencing was performed with immunoSEQ multiplex PCR; in TCRdb, only in-frame clones are kept and a portion is missing. The sample has under 250,000 clones, 86% seen once. The sample taken for sequencing was peripheral blood. These receptors came from a woman over 75 with COVID-19, enrolled during active disease.

Comments on this clone: The sample carries other DNA sequences with the same CDR3. The chain combines TRBV5-1 with TRBJ1-2; D unresolved. This CDR3 region has 14 residues. Germline V CDR1 and CDR2: SGHRS, YFSETQ. V was clipped by 0 bases and J by 2 bases, with 8 bases between them. In DNA form, the CDR3 reads TGCGCCAGCAGCTTGGGTCAGGCAAACTATGGCTACACCTTC. Amino acid sequence: CASSLGQANYGYTF.

This chain joins TRBV6-1 and TRBJ1-2; D ambiguous. The germline gives CDR1 MNHNS, CDR2 SASEGT. Trimming stripped 2 bases from V and 8 bases from J, with 12 bases between. The CDR3 sequence is 13 residues long. CDR3 in DNA: TGTGCCAGCAGTGAATACCCTAGTGAAGGCTACACCTTC. This sequence encodes CASSEYPSEGYTF.

The genes are TRBV5-1 and TRBJ1-1; a weak D match, TRBD1 (5 bases). The V gene's germline CDR1 is SGHRS and CDR2 YFSETQ. Between the trimmed V and J ends, which lost 5 bases and 0 bases, there was a span of 8 bases. The CDR3 contains 13 residues. The CDR3 sequence: CASRADMNTEAFF. CDR3 bases: TGCGCCAGCAGGGCGGACATGAACACTGAAGCTTTCTTT.

The genes are TRBV19 and TRBJ2-1; perhaps TRBD2 as D (5 bases). Germline assignment: CDR1 LNHDA and CDR2 SQIVND (reference sequence). The CDR3 contains 15 residues. V was clipped by 3 bases and J by 0 bases, with 9 bases between them. The CDR3 bases are TGTGCCAGTAGTATTAGAAGCGGCTCCTACAATGAGCAGTTCTTC. The encoded protein is CASSIRSGSYNEQFF.

V is TRBV10-2 and J is TRBJ2-1; 11 bases align to TRBD2. The CDR3 loop spans 14 amino acids. Germline V gives CDR1 WSHSY, CDR2 SAAADI. With V trimmed by 7 bases and J by 4 bases, 3 bases remained unmatched. The CDR3 nucleotides are TGCGCCAGCACTAGCGGGGGGTTGTACAATGAGCAGTTCTTC. Its translation: CASTSGGLYNEQFF.

The chain carries TRBV28 and TRBJ2-5; 7 positions agree with TRBD1. V gave up 7 bases and J gave up 5 bases; unmatched junction bases: 10. Germline V gene sequence: CDR1 MDHEN, CDR2 SYDVKM. The CDR3 length is 14 residues. CDR3 bases: TGTGCCAGCACTGCGACAGGGATCGGCGAGACCCAGTACTTC. Its translation is CASTATGIGETQYF.

This chain uses TRBV11-2 with TRBJ2-5; the match to TRBD2 covers 11 bases. The CDR3 extends over 15 amino acids. The V and J ends lost 4 bases and 4 bases, in that order; junction bases with no gene match: 5. Germline V lookup: CDR1 SGHAT, CDR2 FQNNGV. CDR3 nucleotides: TGTGCCAGCAGCTCACGGACTAGCGGGCCAGAGACCCAGTACTTC. Its translation: CASSSRTSGPETQYF.

The J gene is TRBJ2-3, the V gene TRBV9; D is unclear. This CDR3 is 13 amino acids long. CDR1 is SGDLS and CDR2 is YYNGEE in the germline V gene. V was trimmed by 0 bases and J by 6 bases, leaving 8 bases between them. The CDR3 coding sequence is TGTGCCAGCAGCGTAGCTTTTTCTGATACGCAGTATTTT. Amino acids: CASSVAFSDTQYF. Full variable domain (missing parts from reference TRBV9 and TRBJ2-3): DSGVTQTPKHLITATGQRVTLRCSPRSGDLSVYWYQQSLDQGLQFLIQYYNGEERAKGNILERFSAQQFPDLHSELNLSSLELGDSALYFCASSVAFSDTQYFGPGTRLTVL.

The table lists this clone with a count of one. The CDR3 here is CASSKGLGGGEAFF. The CDR3 DNA is TGTGCCAGCTCGAAGGGGCTAGGGGGGGGTGAAGCTTTCTTT. The V and J genes are TRBV6-5 and TRBJ1-1; the D gene is possibly TRBD1 (6 bases). Germline CDR1 and CDR2: MNHEY and SVGAGI. The V end was cut by 8 bases, the J end by 7 bases, with 20 bases between. CDR3 length: 14 amino acids.

V and J are TRBV7-8 and TRBJ2-3; possibly TRBD2 for D (6 bases). Trimming left V 5 bases short and J 0 bases short, with 15 bases between. CDR1 and CDR2 from the germline V gene are SGHVS and FQNEAQ. The length of the CDR3 is 16 residues. CDR3 DNA sequence: TGTGCCAGCAGCCCGGAGGGTACCTACAGCACAGATACGCAGTATTTT. Its translation: CASSPEGTYSTDTQYF.

The V call is TRBV19, the J call TRBJ1-5; D is unresolved. Germline-derived CDR1 and CDR2 are LNHDA and SQIVND (reference sequence). Trimming removed 4 bases from V and 7 bases from J, with 17 bases in between. This CDR3 has 15 amino acids. The CDR3 loop is CASSTASRNGQPQHF. CDR3 in DNA: TGTGCCAGTAGTACAGCGTCCCGGAACGGCCAGCCCCAGCATTTT.

CDR3 loop: CASSIGQGAINEKLFF. The CDR3, as DNA: TGTGCCAGTAGTATTGGACAGGGGGCTATTAATGAAAAACTGTTTTTT. This sequence joins TRBV19 and TRBJ1-4, with 11 bases matching TRBD1. The V and J ends lost 3 bases and 4 bases, in that order; junction bases with no gene match: 4. The CDR3 is 16 residues long. Germline assignment: CDR1 LNHDA and CDR2 SQIVND (reference sequence). The whole variable domain, remainder taken from reference TRBV19 and TRBJ1-4, is DGGITQSPKYLFRKEGQNVTLSCEQNLNHDAMYWYRQDPGQGLRLIYYSQIVNDFQKGDIAEGYSVSREKKESFPLTVTSAQKNPTAFYLCASSIGQGAINEKLFFGSGTQLSVL.

This clone showed up just a few times. The V and J genes are TRBV24-1 and TRBJ1-4; D unclear. This CDR3 comprises 18 residues. V was pared by 9 bases and J by 1 base, with 23 bases between. CDR1 and CDR2 (germline): KGHDR, SFDVKD. CDR3 in DNA: TGTGCCACCGAAGAGGCCATTACGGGTGTAGGAACTAATGAAAAACTGTTTTTT. It translates to CATEEAITGVGTNEKLFF.

This clone was observed a handful of times. V is TRBV6-5 and J is TRBJ1-1; D remains unclear. Germline V gene sequence: CDR1 MNHEY, CDR2 SVGAGI. Trimming pared 2 bases from V and 3 bases from J, leaving 10 bases between. The CDR3 runs 14 residues. The CDR3 here is CASSYLPTDTEAFF. CDR3 nucleotide sequence: TGTGCCAGCAGTTACCTTCCTACGGACACTGAAGCTTTCTTT.

The rearrangement uses TRBV19 and TRBJ1-5; D is ambiguous. This CDR3 contains 14 residues. Germline-derived CDR1 and CDR2 are LNHDA and SQIVND (reference sequence). With 3 bases removed from V and 5 bases from J, the gap between germline ends came to 11 bases. The chain's CDR3 is CASSMNGDYQPQHF. The CDR3 DNA reads TGTGCCAGTAGTATGAATGGTGACTATCAGCCCCAGCATTTT. Together with reference TRBV19 and TRBJ1-5, the CDR3 gives the full variable domain: DGGITQSPKYLFRKEGQNVTLSCEQNLNHDAMYWYRQDPGQGLRLIYYSQIVNDFQKGDIAEGYSVSREKKESFPLTVTSAQKNPTAFYLCASSMNGDYQPQHFGDGTRLSIL.

J is TRBJ2-7 and V is TRBV7-9; possible D gene TRBD2, 6 bases. CDR3 length equals 14 residues. From germline, CDR1 is SEHNR and CDR2 FQNEAQ (reference sequence). Trimming took off 5 bases at V and 7 bases at J, with 18 bases between the two ends. The CDR3 region has the DNA TGTGCCAGCAGCCCCCGACTAGGAGGAAGGGAGCAGTACTTC. This encodes CASSPRLGGREQYF.

In the case of this clone: Compared with germline, one end of the junction differs, possibly owing to a read error. The chain recombines TRBV5-1 with TRBJ1-2; no clear D gene. Germline V gene data show CDR1 as SGHRS and CDR2 as YFSETQ. The CDR3 spans 11 residues. The CDR3 spells CASSSFDEASF. For the CDR3, the DNA is TGCGCCAGCAGTTCCTTTGACGAGGCCTCTTTC.

The chain links TRBV5-6 to TRBJ1-5; perhaps TRBD1 as D (5 bases). CDR3 size: 14 residues. Germline CDR1 reads SGHDT; CDR2 reads YYEEEE. V shed 1 base and J shed 6 bases, with 11 bases lying between them. The CDR3 here is CASSLWGVAQPQHF. Written as DNA, the CDR3 is TGTGCCAGCAGCTTGTGGGGGGTAGCTCAGCCCCAGCATTTT.

J is TRBJ2-5 and V is TRBV7-2, with 12 bases identical to TRBD2. Losses at the gene ends were 7 bases for V and 4 bases for J; bases not matched to a gene: 4. Germline CDR1 and CDR2: SGHTA and FQGNSA. This CDR3 comprises 14 residues. The CDR3 loop is CASTLGLAGETQYF. Written as DNA, the CDR3 is TGTGCCAGCACCCTGGGACTAGCGGGAGAGACCCAGTACTTC. Complete variable domain (other parts from reference TRBV7-2 and TRBJ2-5): GAGVSQSPSNKVTEKGKDVELRCDPISGHTALYWYRQSLGQGLEFLIYFQGNSAPDKSGLPSDRFSAERTGGSVSTLTIQRTQQEDSAVYLCASTLGLAGETQYFGPGTRLLVL.

The chain employs TRBV28 and TRBJ1-1; 7 bases are a match to TRBD1. The CDR3 covers 14 residues. Trimming took 5 bases from V and 11 from J; bases not matched to a gene: 14. Germline CDR1 reads MDHEN; CDR2 reads SYDVKM. CDR3 protein: CASSTDRVFRGAFF. In DNA form, the CDR3 reads TGTGCCAGCAGTACCGACAGGGTATTTCGGGGGGCTTTCTTT.

The chain has TRBV5-6 and TRBJ2-6, with D tentatively TRBD1 (6 bases). Deletions cut 4 bases from V and 0 bases from J, with 11 bases between. Per germline, CDR1 SGHDT and CDR2 YYEEEE. The CDR3 totals 16 residues. CDR3 DNA sequence: TGTGCCAGCAGCACGGGACAATCCTCTGGGGCCAACGTCCTGACTTTC. It specifies CASSTGQSSGANVLTF.

V gene TRBV4-2 combines with J gene TRBJ1-5; D may be TRBD1 (5 bases). Trimming stripped 0 bases from V and 6 bases from J, with 6 bases between. Germline CDR1 reads LGHNA; CDR2 reads YNFKEQ. The CDR3 totals 13 residues. Here the CDR3 reads CASSQERGQPQHF. The CDR3 DNA is TGTGCCAGCAGCCAAGAAAGGGGTCAGCCCCAGCATTTT.

V usage is TRBV6-2 or TRBV6-3 and J usage is TRBJ2-2; D is perhaps TRBD2 (6 bases). V gave up 6 bases and J gave up 1 base, with 12 bases separating them. Germline CDR1 reads MNHEY; CDR2 reads SVGEGT. The CDR3 sequence is 15 residues long. The CDR3 sequence is CASSLGGRNTGELFF. The CDR3 nucleotides read TGTGCCAGCAGCCTGGGAGGCCGGAACACCGGGGAGCTGTTTTTT.

The rearrangement links TRBV6-6 to TRBJ2-2, with 7 bases matching TRBD1. The junction had 0 bases not matched to a gene; V was cut back by 2 bases and J by 0 bases. The CDR3 covers 15 residues. Germline lookup yields CDR1 MNHNY and CDR2 SVGAGI (reference sequence). The CDR3 bases are TGTGCCAGCAGTTACGGGACAGCGAACACCGGGGAGCTGTTTTTT. Encoded protein: CASSYGTANTGELFF.

The chain joins TRBV28 to TRBJ2-7; D gene unclear. The CDR3 is made up of 16 amino acids. Germline CDR1 and CDR2: MDHEN and SYDVKM. V lost 4 bases and J lost 6, with 22 bases in between. CDR3 bases: TGTGCCAGCAGTTCGCCCGGTCCCGCTGGTCCTCCCGAGCAGTACGTC. The encoded protein is CASSSPGPAGPPEQYV.

The chain is built from TRBV6-4 and TRBJ1-5; D is ambiguous. Germline CDR1 MRHNA, CDR2 SNTAGT. Deletions cut 5 bases from V and 7 bases from J, with 12 bases between. The CDR3 has 13 amino acids. CDR3 loop: CASSPEEGQPQHF. The CDR3 region has the DNA TGTGCCAGCAGTCCCGAGGAGGGCCAGCCCCAGCATTTT.

This rearrangement joins TRBV18 to TRBJ1-5, with 9 nucleotides matching TRBD1. The CDR3 has 16 amino acids. Trimming cost V 2 bases and J 3 bases; bases outside gene matches: 5. Germline-derived CDR1 and CDR2 are KGHSH and LQKENI. The CDR3 loop reads CASSPTGGGINQPQHF. DNA of the CDR3: TGTGCCAGCTCACCAACAGGGGGCGGAATCAATCAGCCCCAGCATTTT.

The V and J genes are TRBV27 and TRBJ1-2; tentative D call: TRBD1 (5 bases). The CDR3 runs 13 residues. V was clipped by 3 bases and J by 7 bases, with 12 bases between them. Germline V CDR1 and CDR2: MNHEY, SMNVEV (reference sequence). The DNA for the CDR3 is TGTGCCAGCAGTTTTGGGGCGGTTGGTGGCTACACCTTC. Its protein product is CASSFGAVGGYTF.

The chain carries TRBV2 and TRBJ1-3; 8 nucleotides agree with TRBD1. Trimming at V came to 6 bases and at J to 2 bases, leaving 3 bases not matched to a gene. This CDR3 has 14 residues. In germline, CDR1 is SNHLY, CDR2 FYNNEI. The DNA of the CDR3 is TGTGCCAGCAGGAAGGACAGGGCTGGAAACACCATATATTTT. It specifies CASRKDRAGNTIYF.

V gene TRBV2 combines with J gene TRBJ1-1; 11 bases map to TRBD1. Germline V gives CDR1 SNHLY, CDR2 FYNNEI. This CDR3 is built from 15 residues. Losses at the gene ends were 6 bases for V and 2 bases for J; bases not matched to a gene: 5. The CDR3 reads CASRGGQGVNTEAFF. The CDR3 nucleotides are TGTGCCAGCAGGGGGGGACAGGGGGTAAACACTGAAGCTTTCTTT.

The chain combines TRBV21-1 with TRBJ1-4; the table assigns TRBD1, which was not confirmed against the DNA. TRBV21-1 is a pseudogene locus. This CDR3 region has 15 residues. Here the CDR3 DNA reads TGTGCCAGCAGCAAGGACAGGGGGCGGGAAATGAAACTGTTTTTT. Translating it yields CASSKDRGREMKLFF.

The chain recombines TRBV5-8 with TRBJ1-2; 7 nucleotides match TRBD1. The trim removed 4 bases at V and 5 bases at J, leaving 8 bases unmatched. This CDR3 has 14 amino acids. CDR1 is SGHTS and CDR2 is YDEGEE in the germline V gene. The CDR3 DNA is TGTGCCAGCAGCCATGGGACAGTCTTTTATGGCTACACCTTC. Translating gives CASSHGTVFYGYTF.